This is a list of T cell receptor beta chains from one sample in a study of blood T cell repertoires in COVID-19. Repertoires were generated with immunoSEQ multiplex PCR, while TCRdb's copy carries only in-frame clones and drops some. The data contain around 150,000 clones, 70% to 80% of them seen just once; the ten biggest clones take up approximately 11%. The source material was peripheral blood. The receptors originated from a man in his sixties who had recovered from COVID-19. The CDR3 runs from the conserved cysteine through the conserved F or W. A D gene is named only where the DNA matches it firmly. Clone size is stated in some rows and not others, as once, few, many or a class when expanded.

D gene: TRBD2; V gene: TRBV11-2; clone size: NA; J gene: TRBJ2-7; CDR3 protein: CASTSGLAGGYEQYF; CDR3 DNA: TGTGCCAGCACCTCAGGGCTAGCGGGAGGCTACGAGCAGTACTTC
D gene: TRBD1; V gene: TRBV9; clone size: once; J gene: TRBJ1-4; CDR3 protein: CASSVAGLSTGNEKLFF; CDR3 DNA: TGTGCCAGCAGCGTAGCGGGACTTTCGACAGGGAATGAAAAACTGTTTTTT
D gene: NA; V gene: TRBV6-5; clone size: NA; J gene: TRBJ1-4; CDR3 protein: CASSYSRRRDDEKLFF; CDR3 DNA: TGTGCCAGCAGTTACTCGAGACGCAGGGATGATGAAAAACTGTTTTTT
D gene: TRBD2; V gene: TRBV18; clone size: NA; J gene: TRBJ2-3; CDR3 protein: CASSPAGTSTTDTQYF; CDR3 DNA: TGTGCCAGCTCACCGGCCGGGACTAGCACCACAGATACGCAGTATTTT
D gene: NA; V gene: TRBV27; clone size: few; J gene: TRBJ1-2; CDR3 protein: CASSSRDTGHYGYTF; CDR3 DNA: TGTGCCAGCAGTTCCCGGGACACGGGCCACTATGGCTACACCTTC
D gene: NA; V gene: TRBV6-5; clone size: NA; J gene: TRBJ2-2; CDR3 protein: CASTQGLGGELFF; CDR3 DNA: TGTGCCAGCACCCAGGGTCTGGGGGGGGAGCTGTTTTTT
D gene: TRBD1; V gene: TRBV6-2/TRBV6-3; clone size: NA; J gene: TRBJ2-7; CDR3 protein: CASSGRDRGTYEQYF; CDR3 DNA: TGTGCCAGCAGTGGACGGGACAGAGGAACCTACGAGCAGTACTTC
D gene: TRBD2; V gene: TRBV30; clone size: NA; J gene: TRBJ2-3; CDR3 protein: CAWKEGGADTQYF; CDR3 DNA: TGTGCCTGGAAGGAGGGAGGGGCTGATACGCAGTATTTT
D gene: TRBD2; V gene: TRBV7-2; clone size: NA; J gene: TRBJ2-5; CDR3 protein: CASSFRREGETQYF; CDR3 DNA: TGTGCCAGCAGCTTCCGCAGGGAGGGGGAGACCCAGTACTTC
D gene: NA; V gene: TRBV4-1; clone size: NA; J gene: TRBJ2-5; CDR3 protein: CASSQVPSSAQETQYF; CDR3 DNA: TGCGCCAGCAGCCAAGTCCCCTCTAGCGCGCAAGAGACCCAGTACTTC
D gene: NA; V gene: TRBV30; clone size: NA; J gene: TRBJ1-2; CDR3 protein: CAWSSIRGAGGYTF; CDR3 DNA: TGTGCCTGGAGTTCGATCAGGGGCGCCGGTGGCTACACCTTC
D gene: NA; V gene: TRBV7-2; clone size: NA; J gene: TRBJ1-4; CDR3 protein: CASSRMTLSEKLFF; CDR3 DNA: TGTGCCAGCAGCCGTATGACATTAAGTGAAAAACTGTTTTTT
D gene: NA; V gene: TRBV9; clone size: NA; J gene: TRBJ2-2; CDR3 protein: CASSVGVGGHTGELFF; CDR3 DNA: TGTGCCAGCAGCGTAGGGGTCGGGGGGCACACCGGGGAGCTGTTTTTT
D gene: NA; V gene: TRBV6-5; clone size: NA; J gene: TRBJ2-2; CDR3 protein: CASSSMGGKNTGELFF; CDR3 DNA: TGTGCCAGCAGTTCCATGGGGGGAAAGAACACCGGGGAGCTGTTTTTT
D gene: NA; V gene: TRBV29-1; clone size: NA; J gene: TRBJ2-2; CDR3 protein: CSVARGGTGELFF; CDR3 DNA: TGCAGCGTTGCCAGGGGTGGTACCGGGGAGCTGTTTTTT
D gene: NA; V gene: TRBV5-8; clone size: few; J gene: TRBJ1-1; CDR3 protein: CASSPDTEAFF; CDR3 DNA: TGTGCCAGCAGCCCGGACACTGAAGCTTTCTTT
D gene: TRBD2; V gene: TRBV25-1; clone size: NA; J gene: TRBJ2-5; CDR3 protein: CASSELSSGAQETQYF; CDR3 DNA: TGTGCCAGCAGTGAACTATCGAGCGGGGCCCAAGAGACCCAGTACTTC
D gene: NA; V gene: TRBV6-5; clone size: NA; J gene: TRBJ2-2; CDR3 protein: CASSFYTGELFF; CDR3 DNA: TGTGCCAGCAGTTTCTACACCGGGGAGCTGTTTTTT
D gene: NA; V gene: TRBV2; clone size: NA; J gene: TRBJ1-6; CDR3 protein: CASRLGHQPLHF; CDR3 DNA: TGTGCCAGCAGACTCGGACACCAACCCCTCCACTTT
D gene: TRBD1; V gene: TRBV28; clone size: once; J gene: TRBJ1-4; CDR3 protein: CASTTGGDEKLFF; CDR3 DNA: TGTGCCAGCACGACAGGGGGCGATGAAAAACTGTTTTTT
D gene: TRBD1; V gene: TRBV5-4; clone size: NA; J gene: TRBJ2-1; CDR3 protein: CASSIGTGTDEQFF; CDR3 DNA: TGTGCCAGCAGCATAGGGACAGGGACGGATGAGCAGTTCTTC
D gene: TRBD1; V gene: TRBV7-2; clone size: NA; J gene: TRBJ2-5; CDR3 protein: CASSSTGGTQATQYF; CDR3 DNA: TGTGCCAGCAGCTCGACAGGGGGGACACAAGCGACCCAGTACTTC
D gene: NA; V gene: TRBV12-3/TRBV12-4; clone size: NA; J gene: TRBJ1-1; CDR3 protein: CASSLVGRAFF; CDR3 DNA: TGTGCCAGCAGTTTGGTGGGGCGGGCTTTCTTT
D gene: TRBD2; V gene: TRBV7-2; clone size: once; J gene: TRBJ2-1; CDR3 protein: CASSLVVLRGGNNEQFF; CDR3 DNA: TGTGCCAGCAGCTTAGTGGTCTTGCGGGGGGGCAACAATGAGCAGTTCTTC
D gene: NA; V gene: TRBV30; clone size: NA; J gene: TRBJ2-2; CDR3 protein: CAWSFMVGTGELFF; CDR3 DNA: TGTGCCTGGAGTTTTATGGTCGGGACCGGGGAGCTGTTTTTT
D gene: NA; V gene: TRBV7-2; clone size: few; J gene: TRBJ2-1; CDR3 protein: CASSLSPPLWANEQFF; CDR3 DNA: TGTGCCAGCAGCTTATCCCCCCCTCTCTGGGCCAATGAGCAGTTCTTC
D gene: TRBD1; V gene: TRBV25-1; clone size: NA; J gene: TRBJ1-4; CDR3 protein: CASSDPGTGDEKLFF; CDR3 DNA: TGTGCCAGCAGTGACCCCGGGACAGGGGATGAAAAACTGTTTTTT
D gene: TRBD2; V gene: TRBV7-2; clone size: NA; J gene: TRBJ2-5; CDR3 protein: CASSLVAGGGQETQYF; CDR3 DNA: TGTGCCAGCAGCTTAGTGGCGGGAGGTGGGCAAGAGACCCAGTACTTC
D gene: TRBD1; V gene: TRBV6-2/TRBV6-3; clone size: NA; J gene: TRBJ2-7; CDR3 protein: CASSYSLKRSGTGGYEQYF; CDR3 DNA: TGTGCCAGCAGTTACTCGCTCAAACGTTCCGGGACAGGGGGCTACGAGCAGTACTTC
D gene: TRBD1; V gene: TRBV10-3; clone size: NA; J gene: TRBJ2-7; CDR3 protein: CATQTGGRDEQYF; CDR3 DNA: TGTGCCACCCAGACAGGGGGACGCGACGAGCAGTACTTC
D gene: TRBD2; V gene: TRBV28; clone size: NA; J gene: TRBJ2-3; CDR3 protein: CASSSGTSGRRPDTQYF; CDR3 DNA: TGTGCCAGCAGCTCCGGGACTAGCGGGAGAAGGCCAGATACGCAGTATTTT
D gene: TRBD2; V gene: TRBV24-1; clone size: NA; J gene: TRBJ2-3; CDR3 protein: CATSDPLTSGGPSRTDTQYF; CDR3 DNA: TGTGCCACCAGTGACCCCCTTACTAGCGGGGGGCCATCCCGCACAGATACGCAGTATTTT
D gene: TRBD2; V gene: TRBV9; clone size: NA; J gene: TRBJ2-3; CDR3 protein: CASSATSGGAGTQYF; CDR3 DNA: TGTGCCAGCAGCGCCACTAGCGGGGGGGCTGGTACGCAGTATTTT
D gene: NA; V gene: TRBV2; clone size: NA; J gene: TRBJ1-1; CDR3 protein: CASNRDGGNTEAFF; CDR3 DNA: TGTGCCAGCAACCGAGACGGAGGGAACACTGAAGCTTTCTTT
D gene: NA; V gene: TRBV5-1; clone size: NA; J gene: TRBJ2-2; CDR3 protein: CASSLARTGELFF; CDR3 DNA: TGCGCCAGCAGCTTGGCGAGGACCGGGGAGCTGTTTTTT
D gene: NA; V gene: TRBV5-1; clone size: NA; J gene: TRBJ1-3; CDR3 protein: CASSRTVNSGNTIYF; CDR3 DNA: TGCGCCAGCAGCCGGACAGTTAACTCTGGAAACACCATATATTTT
D gene: NA; V gene: TRBV27; clone size: NA; J gene: TRBJ2-2; CDR3 protein: CASRTVQGLSNTGELFF; CDR3 DNA: TGTGCCAGCAGAACTGTGCAGGGTCTCTCGAACACCGGGGAGCTGTTTTTT
D gene: NA; V gene: TRBV6-6; clone size: NA; J gene: TRBJ2-7; CDR3 protein: CASSDRDTSYEQYF; CDR3 DNA: TGTGCCAGCAGTGACCGGGACACCTCCTACGAGCAGTACTTC
D gene: TRBD1; V gene: TRBV18; clone size: NA; J gene: TRBJ1-1; CDR3 protein: CASSQDRGAEAFF; CDR3 DNA: TGTGCCAGCTCGCAGGACAGGGGAGCTGAAGCTTTCTTT
D gene: TRBD1; V gene: TRBV19; clone size: once; J gene: TRBJ1-2; CDR3 protein: CASSPRDRGAGGVYTF; CDR3 DNA: TGTGCCAGTAGTCCCAGGGACAGGGGCGCAGGTGGTGTCTACACCTTC
D gene: NA; V gene: TRBV19; clone size: NA; J gene: TRBJ2-7; CDR3 protein: CASSISPGRAYEQYF; CDR3 DNA: TGTGCCAGTAGTATCAGTCCAGGAAGAGCCTACGAGCAGTACTTC
D gene: NA; V gene: TRBV5-1; clone size: NA; J gene: TRBJ1-4; CDR3 protein: CASSYSGEKLFF; CDR3 DNA: TGCGCCAGCAGCTACTCGGGGGAAAAACTGTTTTTT
D gene: TRBD1; V gene: TRBV7-2; clone size: NA; J gene: TRBJ2-7; CDR3 protein: CASSLYIQGANEQYF; CDR3 DNA: TGTGCCAGCAGCTTATACATACAGGGGGCCAACGAGCAGTACTTC
D gene: TRBD1; V gene: TRBV19; clone size: NA; J gene: TRBJ1-2; CDR3 protein: CASGDRGGGYTF; CDR3 DNA: TGTGCCAGTGGGGACAGGGGAGGTGGCTACACCTTC
D gene: TRBD2; V gene: TRBV3-1/TRBV3-2; clone size: NA; J gene: TRBJ2-7; CDR3 protein: CASSQVGLAGGPRYEQYF; CDR3 DNA: TGTGCCAGCAGCCAAGTCGGACTAGCGGGAGGGCCGCGCTACGAGCAGTACTTC
D gene: NA; V gene: TRBV28; clone size: NA; J gene: TRBJ2-7; CDR3 protein: CASSLSGDPYEQYF; CDR3 DNA: TGTGCCAGCAGTTTGTCAGGGGATCCCTACGAGCAGTACTTC
D gene: TRBD2; V gene: TRBV4-2; clone size: NA; J gene: TRBJ2-2; CDR3 protein: CASSRGLAGANTGELFF; CDR3 DNA: TGTGCCAGCAGCCGGGGACTAGCGGGGGCGAACACCGGGGAGCTGTTTTTT
D gene: NA; V gene: TRBV7-3; clone size: once; J gene: TRBJ1-6; CDR3 protein: CASSLNPGNSPLHF; CDR3 DNA: TGTGCCAGCAGCTTAAATCCAGGGAATTCACCCCTCCACTTT
D gene: NA; V gene: TRBV6-6; clone size: few; J gene: TRBJ2-1; CDR3 protein: CASRYEQGSYNEQFF; CDR3 DNA: TGTGCCAGCAGATACGAGCAGGGCTCCTACAATGAGCAGTTCTTC
D gene: NA; V gene: TRBV19; clone size: few; J gene: TRBJ1-2; CDR3 protein: CASSLDSFGRSYGYTF; CDR3 DNA: TGTGCCAGTAGTCTAGACAGTTTTGGCAGATCCTATGGCTACACCTTC
D gene: NA; V gene: TRBV10-3; clone size: NA; J gene: TRBJ2-3; CDR3 protein: CAISGGQGPTDTQYF; CDR3 DNA: TGTGCCATCAGTGGGGGGCAGGGACCCACAGATACGCAGTATTTT
D gene: NA; V gene: TRBV5-4; clone size: NA; J gene: TRBJ1-2; CDR3 protein: CASSFEGRNYGYTF; CDR3 DNA: TGTGCCAGCAGCTTCGAGGGTAGAAACTATGGCTACACCTTC
D gene: NA; V gene: TRBV7-2; clone size: NA; J gene: TRBJ1-1; CDR3 protein: CASSLSAGVRETEAFF; CDR3 DNA: TGTGCCAGCAGCTTATCCGCAGGGGTGAGGGAAACTGAAGCTTTCTTT
D gene: TRBD2; V gene: TRBV2; clone size: NA; J gene: TRBJ2-1; CDR3 protein: CASSEAGDSYNEQFF; CDR3 DNA: TGTGCCAGCAGTGAGGCGGGAGACTCCTACAATGAGCAGTTCTTC
D gene: NA; V gene: TRBV5-5; clone size: NA; J gene: TRBJ2-3; CDR3 protein: CASSWGEYF; CDR3 DNA: TGTGCCAGCAGCTGGGGGGAGTATTTT
D gene: TRBD2; V gene: TRBV24-1; clone size: once; J gene: TRBJ2-3; CDR3 protein: CATSEGSGRTDTQYF; CDR3 DNA: TGTGCCACCAGTGAAGGGAGCGGGAGAACAGATACGCAGTATTTT
D gene: TRBD1; V gene: TRBV29-1; clone size: once; J gene: TRBJ1-1; CDR3 protein: CSVDRDRGHGTEAFF; CDR3 DNA: TGCAGCGTTGATAGGGACAGGGGGCACGGCACTGAAGCTTTCTTT
D gene: NA; V gene: TRBV5-4; clone size: NA; J gene: TRBJ2-2; CDR3 protein: CASRHTGNTGELFF; CDR3 DNA: TGTGCCAGCAGACACACAGGGAACACCGGGGAGCTGTTTTTT
D gene: NA; V gene: TRBV5-6; clone size: NA; J gene: TRBJ1-1; CDR3 protein: CASSPIRRGVGNTEAFF; CDR3 DNA: TGTGCCAGCAGCCCCATCCGTCGGGGGGTGGGAAACACTGAAGCTTTCTTT
D gene: NA; V gene: TRBV4-3; clone size: NA; J gene: TRBJ2-1; CDR3 protein: CASSLGGPFPPNEQFF; CDR3 DNA: TGCGCCAGCAGCCTCGGAGGTCCTTTTCCCCCCAATGAGCAGTTCTTC